These T cell receptor beta chains were read from a single sample in a study of cytomegalovirus exposure and HLA in healthy donors. Assay used: immunoSEQ multiplex PCR; TCRdb lists only in-frame clones, some missing. The table has 210,000 or so clones, 76% seen once. Specimen: PBMCs. The receptors come from a man between 18 and 35 years old in good health and CMV-seronegative. The CDR3 runs from the conserved cysteine through the conserved F or W. The D gene is left open where the match is weak. Clone size is stated in some rows and not others, as once, few, many or a class when expanded.

d_call,v_call,clone_size,cdr3_aa
TRBD1,TRBV15,-,CATSREGQVYGYTF
TRBD1,TRBV2,-,CASRGNRGAYNEQFF
TRBD1,TRBV7-9,-,CASSSAGTGIYEQYF
-,TRBV21-1,-,CASSKWTGKNIQYF
-,TRBV18,-,CASSPSPGNAESLYTF
TRBD2,TRBV6-1,-,CASRWRERANEQFF
TRBD2,TRBV28,-,CASSFAGLKRLAEDIEQFF
-,TRBV27,-,CASSLGGNEQFF
TRBD2,TRBV7-7,-,CASSPLGLVKETQYF
TRBD1,TRBV30,-,CAWRETSGTGRYEQYF
-,TRBV19,-,CASSIVGASGTGELFF
TRBD1,TRBV6-5,-,CASRRQGVDNQPQHF
-,TRBV5-1,few,CASSLSSSSSYEQYF
TRBD1,TRBV5-1,few,CASSIQGTGLEEQYF
-,TRBV7-9,-,CASSPSRGNYGYTF
TRBD2,TRBV27,few,CASSSGAGTSGRAGETQYF
-,TRBV28,-,CASTMTDTQYF
TRBD1,TRBV18,-,CASSQGQGTTEAFF
TRBD2,TRBV7-9,-,CASSWEGVSYNEQFF
TRBD2,TRBV2,-,CASSEALLASAGLAGDEQYF
TRBD1,TRBV27,-,CASSSTGARYNEQFF
TRBD1,TRBV5-5,-,CASSLGTGGYEQYF
TRBD1,TRBV7-8,-,CASALWTGGSYNEQFF
-,TRBV6-1,once,CASSEAGSFHEQYF
TRBD1,TRBV4-2,-,CASSQPIAGQYNSPLHF
-,TRBV19,once,CASSPPAGEKLFF
-,TRBV6-1,once,CASIGRGANENIQYF
-,TRBV5-1,-,CASSPGTGDGGYTF
-,TRBV19,-,CASSLWQVDYNEQFF
TRBD2,TRBV19,-,CASSPRTWSGSSYNEQFF
-,TRBV29-1,-,CSVEGAESYNEQFF
TRBD2,TRBV4-2,once,CASSQVAGAGELFF
TRBD1,TRBV2,-,CASSAGQGGVAFF
TRBD1,TRBV19,-,CASGQGREYNEQFF
-,TRBV7-9,-,CSSRPGDTEAFF
TRBD2,TRBV5-1,-,CASSYAGTSVENEQFF
TRBD1,TRBV4-1,-,CASSQFLDRLNTEAFF
TRBD2,TRBV27,-,CASSLQASGWKEQYF
-,TRBV7-9,-,CASSSYGESTDTQYF
-,TRBV21-1,few,CASSNRGPGGGRTGNTIYF
-,TRBV6-1,-,CASSDQWRGDQPQHF
TRBD1,TRBV7-8,-,CASSLGTGNTEAFF
TRBD1,TRBV6-5,few,CASSYGLGTGYYEQYF
-,TRBV28,-,CASSSPPTGIGGYTF
TRBD1,TRBV5-1,-,CASRGGQGTGELFF
TRBD2,TRBV28,-,CASSLTAGDSIETQYF
TRBD1,TRBV2,-,CASSEDQGALGDTQYF
-,TRBV6-4,-,CASSYRLTPGNTIYF